The T cell receptor (beta chain) under discussion was sequenced for a study of T cell responses to AZD1222 COVID-19 vaccine. Study-level background: Timing groups of about 4 and about 12 weeks for second doses were pooled.

Clones were read by immunoSEQ multiplex PCR, and TCRdb kept only the in-frame ones, dropping some. The sample comprises 90,000 to 150,000 clones, approximately 90% of which are singletons, and about 7.4% rests with the top ten. Comment on this clone: What it binds is not known.

V lost 2 bases and J 4 bases, leaving 6 bases between the germline ends. Germline lookup yields CDR1 SEHNR and CDR2 FQNEAQ (reference sequence). This CDR3 is built from 13 residues. Study-wide findings and caveats: In a largely white British group with more females than males, clonal diversity was possibly underestimated. Once two AZD1222 doses were given, Spike-specific TCR breadth and depth went up. Just 5 to 7 people given AZD1222 tested seropositive at baseline.

This TCR was recovered from an adult in good health. This rearrangement joins TRBV7-9 to TRBJ1-5; D not resolved. This specimen consisted of peripheral blood, obtained on day 0 of AZD1222 vaccination. CDR3 sequence: CASSLNPNQPQHF. CDR3 DNA: TGTGCCAGCAGCTTAAATCCAAATCAGCCCCAGCATTTT.